Each of the 3 T cell receptor beta chains below was sequenced from the same sample in a study of blood T cell repertoires in COVID-19. Using immunoSEQ multiplex PCR, the repertoire was profiled, and TCRdb retains in-frame clones only, with some absent. The sample holds roughly 120,000 clones, roughly 80% seen once. The sequencing input was peripheral blood. The source of these receptors is a man aged 50-60 years with acute or convalescent COVID-19.

The J gene is TRBJ1-2, the V gene TRBV11-2, with D unclear. Deletions cut 1 base from V and 7 bases from J, with 7 bases between. The V gene's germline CDR1 is SGHAT and CDR2 FQNNGV. The CDR3 sequence is 12 residues long. CDR3 DNA: TGTGCCAGCAGCTTAGCGGGAGGTGGCTACACCTTC. It specifies CASSLAGGGYTF.

In its sample, this clone was seen once. V and J are TRBV7-2 and TRBJ1-2; tentative D call: TRBD1 (5 bases). The germline V and J ends were trimmed by 1 base and 6 bases, with 24 bases remaining between them. Germline CDR1 and CDR2: SGHTA and FQGNSA. The CDR3 covers 18 residues. The CDR3, as DNA: TGTGCCAGCAGCTTAGACTCTAGATTGGGCGGAGGGGTCCATGGCTACACCTTC. Protein: CASSLDSRLGGGVHGYTF.

This sequence joins TRBV21-1 and TRBJ1-1; the tabulated D call, TRBD1, remains unverified against the DNA. TRBV21-1 is designated a pseudogene. This CDR3 is 15 amino acids long. The CDR3 protein is CASSKINRDRGEAFF. DNA of the CDR3: TGTGCCAGCAGCAAAATAAACCGGGACAGGGGTGAAGCTTTCTTT.